The text below deals with one T cell receptor beta chain. Antigen: not known. The entry originates in a study of CD8+ T cells in alopecia areata. Study findings and constraints: Scalp and blood samples kept many expanded lesional clones throughout tofacitinib. Scalp clonality dropped significantly under tofacitinib, as did expanded CD8+ top-100 clones.

The sample's treatment: oral pan-JAK inhibitor, 5-10 mg twice daily. V lost 4 bases and J 11 bases, leaving 18 bases between the germline ends. Per germline, CDR1 SQVTM and CDR2 ANQGSEA. The CDR3 is 13 residues long. After isolation, RNA underwent reverse transcription to generate cDNA as the sequencing template. The protocol was immunoSEQ multiplex PCR, while the TCRdb copy is restricted to in-frame clones and leaves out a portion. The profile shows about 220,000 clones, more than 45% of them singletons. The sequenced sample was CD4+ T cells sorted from blood, obtained at week 4, from a patient treated with tofacitinib. This TCR was sampled from a human donor with alopecia areata. This chain uses TRBV29-1 with TRBJ1-5; maybe TRBD1 (5 bases). The CDR3 reads CSVAYQGRAAQHF. The CDR3 DNA follows: TGCAGCGTTGCATACCAGGGAAGGGCGGCCCAGCATTTT.